This TCR beta chain was recovered during a study of blood T cell repertoires in COVID-19. Study context: Samples taken during acute and convalescent COVID-19 were collected in the United States, Italy and Spain. T cells, B-cell-depleted T cells, or PBMCs provided the cDNA or gDNA that served as material.

Authors' analysis steps: Cell counts per sample came from amplifying reference gene primers. Sequencing used immunoSEQ multiplex PCR; TCRdb keeps in-frame clones, though not all of them. V and J calls and clone size are those listed in that table; D and trimming were worked out from the DNA. The sample lists a few hundred thousand clones, around 87% occurring once. The sample consisted of peripheral blood. The receptor was derived from a woman between 50 and 59 years old with acute or convalescent COVID-19.

The CDR3 sequence: CAISETSRNEQFF. CDR3 DNA sequence: TGTGCCATCAGCGAGACTAGCCGCAATGAGCAGTTCTTC. The gene calls are TRBV10-3 and TRBJ2-1; TRBD2 matches 7 bases. Trimming cost V 6 bases and J 6 bases; bases outside gene matches: 5. Germline lookup yields CDR1 ENHRY and CDR2 SYGVKD. The CDR3 extends over 13 amino acids.